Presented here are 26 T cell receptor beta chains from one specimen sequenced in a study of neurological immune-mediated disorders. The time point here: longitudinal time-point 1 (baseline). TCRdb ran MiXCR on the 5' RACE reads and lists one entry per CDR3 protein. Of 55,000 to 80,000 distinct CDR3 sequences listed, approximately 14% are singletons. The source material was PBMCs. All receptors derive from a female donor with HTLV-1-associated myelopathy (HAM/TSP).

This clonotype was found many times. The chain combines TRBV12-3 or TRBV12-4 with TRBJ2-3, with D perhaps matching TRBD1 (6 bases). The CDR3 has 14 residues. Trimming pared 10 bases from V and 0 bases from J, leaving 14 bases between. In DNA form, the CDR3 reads TGTGCCACTTCCCAGGGGTTAAGCACAGATACGCAGTATTTT. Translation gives CATSQGLSTDTQYF.

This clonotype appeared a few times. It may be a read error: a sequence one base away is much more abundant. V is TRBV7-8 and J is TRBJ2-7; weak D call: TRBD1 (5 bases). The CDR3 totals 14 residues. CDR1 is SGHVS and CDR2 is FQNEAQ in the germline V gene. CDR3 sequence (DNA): TGTGCCTGCAGCTTAAAGGACATCTCCTACGAGCAGTACTTC. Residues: CACSLKDISYEQYF.

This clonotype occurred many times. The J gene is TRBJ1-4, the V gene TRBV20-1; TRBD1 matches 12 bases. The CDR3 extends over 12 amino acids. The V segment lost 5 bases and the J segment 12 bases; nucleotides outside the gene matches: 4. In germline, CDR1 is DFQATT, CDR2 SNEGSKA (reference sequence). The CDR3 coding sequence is TGCAGTGCTGGGACAGGGGGCAAGGAACTGTTTTTT. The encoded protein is CSAGTGGKELFF.

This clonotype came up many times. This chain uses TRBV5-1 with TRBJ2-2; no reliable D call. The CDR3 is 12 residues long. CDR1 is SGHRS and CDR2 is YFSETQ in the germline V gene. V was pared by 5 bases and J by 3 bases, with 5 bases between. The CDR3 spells CASSPDTGELFF. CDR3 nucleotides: TGCGCCAGCAGTCCGGACACCGGGGAGCTGTTTTTT.

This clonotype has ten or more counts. CDR3 in amino acids: CASSQDRSVKTQYF. In nucleotides, the CDR3 is TGCGCCAGCAGCCAAGATCGCAGCGTAAAGACCCAGTACTTC. The rearrangement joins TRBV4-1 to TRBJ2-5; no clear D. Per the germline V gene, CDR1 is MGHRA and CDR2 is YSYEKL. The CDR3 consists of 14 residues. The V gene lost 0 bases and the J gene lost 6 bases, with 11 bases spanning the gap.

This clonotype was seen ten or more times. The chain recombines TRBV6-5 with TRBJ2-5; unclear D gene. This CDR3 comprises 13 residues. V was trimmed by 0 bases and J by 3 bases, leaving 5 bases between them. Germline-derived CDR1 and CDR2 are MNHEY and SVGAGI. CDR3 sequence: CASSYSGEETQYF. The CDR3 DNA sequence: TGTGCCAGCAGTTACTCGGGCGAAGAGACCCAGTACTTC.

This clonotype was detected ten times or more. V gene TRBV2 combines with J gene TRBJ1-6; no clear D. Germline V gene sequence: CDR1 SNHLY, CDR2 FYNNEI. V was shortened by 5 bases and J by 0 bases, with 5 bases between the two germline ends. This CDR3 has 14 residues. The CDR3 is CASSRSSYNSPLHF. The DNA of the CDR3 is TGTGCCAGCAGTCGAAGCTCCTATAATTCACCCCTCCACTTT.

For the CDR3, the DNA is TGTGCCAGCAGCTTAGTGGGGGCCGGTCACAATGAGCAGTTCTTC. Amino acids: CASSLVGAGHNEQFF. V usage is TRBV11-2 and J usage is TRBJ2-1, with a tentative D call TRBD1 (6 bases). CDR3 size: 15 residues. The germline V gene has CDR1 SGHAT and CDR2 FQNNGV. Trimming shortened V by 1 base and J by 5 bases, and 12 bases separated the two germline ends.

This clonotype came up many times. CDR3 sequence (DNA): TGCGCCAGCAGCGGCCGGGGCCCCTCTGGGGCCAACGTCCTGACTTTC. Translating gives CASSGRGPSGANVLTF. The V gene is TRBV5-1, the J gene TRBJ2-6, with D perhaps assigned TRBD1 or TRBD2 (5 bases each). V lost 4 bases and J 0 bases, leaving 11 bases between the germline ends. This CDR3 region has 16 residues. Per the germline V gene, CDR1 is SGHRS and CDR2 is YFSETQ.

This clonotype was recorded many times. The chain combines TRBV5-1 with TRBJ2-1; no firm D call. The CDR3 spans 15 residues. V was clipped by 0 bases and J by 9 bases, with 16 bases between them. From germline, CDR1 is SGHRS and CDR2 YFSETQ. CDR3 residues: CASSLGAGTGPEQFF. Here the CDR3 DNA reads TGCGCCAGCAGCTTGGGCGCCGGCACGGGCCCTGAGCAGTTCTTC.

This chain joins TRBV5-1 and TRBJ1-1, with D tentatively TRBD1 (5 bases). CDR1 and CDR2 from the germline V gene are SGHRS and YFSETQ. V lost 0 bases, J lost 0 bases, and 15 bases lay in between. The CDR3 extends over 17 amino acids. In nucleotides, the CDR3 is TGCGCCAGCAGCTTGGTCGGCGGGGGAAATGTGAACACTGAAGCTTTCTTT. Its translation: CASSLVGGGNVNTEAFF. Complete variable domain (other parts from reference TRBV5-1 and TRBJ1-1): KAGVTQTPRYLIKTRGQQVTLSCSPISGHRSVSWYQQTPGQGLQFLFEYFSETQRNKGNFPGRFSGRQFSNSRSEMNVSTLELGDSALYLCASSLVGGGNVNTEAFFGQGTRLTVV.

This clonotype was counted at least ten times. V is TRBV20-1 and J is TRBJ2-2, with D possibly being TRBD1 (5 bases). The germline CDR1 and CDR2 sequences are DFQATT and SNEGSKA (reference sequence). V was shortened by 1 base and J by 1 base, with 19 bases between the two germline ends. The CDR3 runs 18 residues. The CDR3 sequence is CSARGATPGHGNTGELFF. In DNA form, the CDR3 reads TGCAGTGCTAGAGGGGCCACTCCAGGGCATGGGAACACCGGGGAGCTGTTTTTT.

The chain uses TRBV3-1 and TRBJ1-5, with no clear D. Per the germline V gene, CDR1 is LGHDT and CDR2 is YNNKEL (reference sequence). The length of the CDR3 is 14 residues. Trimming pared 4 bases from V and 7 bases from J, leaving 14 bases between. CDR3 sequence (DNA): TGTGCCAGCAGCCCCGATCACGGCGAGCAGCCCCAGCATTTT. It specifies CASSPDHGEQPQHF. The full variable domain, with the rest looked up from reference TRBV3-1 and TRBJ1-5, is DTAVSQTPKYLVTQMGNDKSIKCEQNLGHDTMYWYKQDSKKFLKIMFSYNNKELIINETVPNRFSPKSPDKAHLNLHINSLELGDSAVYFCASSPDHGEQPQHFGDGTRLSIL.

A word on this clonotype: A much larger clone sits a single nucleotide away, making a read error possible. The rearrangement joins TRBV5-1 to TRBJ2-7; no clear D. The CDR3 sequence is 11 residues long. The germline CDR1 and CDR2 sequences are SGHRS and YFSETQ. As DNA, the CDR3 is TGCACCAGCAGCTTGGATAACGAGCAGTACTTC. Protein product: CTSSLDNEQYF.

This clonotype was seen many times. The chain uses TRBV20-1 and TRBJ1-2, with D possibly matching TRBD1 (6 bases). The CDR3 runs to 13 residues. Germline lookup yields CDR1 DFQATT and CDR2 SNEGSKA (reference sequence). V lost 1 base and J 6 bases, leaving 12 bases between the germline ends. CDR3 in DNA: TGCAGTGCTAGAGTTTTGGGGGCGGATGGCTACACCTTC. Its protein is CSARVLGADGYTF.

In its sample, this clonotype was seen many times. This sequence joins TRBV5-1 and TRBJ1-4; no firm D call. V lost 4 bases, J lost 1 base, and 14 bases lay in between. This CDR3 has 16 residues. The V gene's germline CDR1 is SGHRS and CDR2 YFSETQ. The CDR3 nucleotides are TGCGCCAGCAGCCCTCGAACGGTGGAAACTAATGAAAAACTGTTTTTT. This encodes CASSPRTVETNEKLFF.

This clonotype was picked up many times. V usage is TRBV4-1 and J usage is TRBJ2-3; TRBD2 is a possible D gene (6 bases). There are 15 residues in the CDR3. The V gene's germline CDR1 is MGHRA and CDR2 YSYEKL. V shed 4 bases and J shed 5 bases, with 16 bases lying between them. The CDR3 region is CASSRLAALGDTQYF. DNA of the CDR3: TGCGCCAGCAGCCGATTAGCGGCCCTTGGAGATACGCAGTATTTT.

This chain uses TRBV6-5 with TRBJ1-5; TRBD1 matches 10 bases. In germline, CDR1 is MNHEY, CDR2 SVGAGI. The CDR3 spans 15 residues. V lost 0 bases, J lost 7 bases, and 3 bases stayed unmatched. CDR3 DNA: TGTGCCAGCAGTTACTCCGGACAGGGGGGACAGCCCCAGCATTTT. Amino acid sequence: CASSYSGQGGQPQHF.

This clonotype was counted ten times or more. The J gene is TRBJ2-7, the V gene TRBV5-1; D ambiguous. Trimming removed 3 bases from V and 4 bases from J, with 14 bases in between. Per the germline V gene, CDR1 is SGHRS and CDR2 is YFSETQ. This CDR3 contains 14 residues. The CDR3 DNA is TGCGCCAGCAGCTCCGGACCCGGAGCGTACGAGCAGTACTTC. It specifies CASSSGPGAYEQYF. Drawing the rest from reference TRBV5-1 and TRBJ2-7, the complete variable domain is KAGVTQTPRYLIKTRGQQVTLSCSPISGHRSVSWYQQTPGQGLQFLFEYFSETQRNKGNFPGRFSGRQFSNSRSEMNVSTLELGDSALYLCASSSGPGAYEQYFGPGTRLTVT.

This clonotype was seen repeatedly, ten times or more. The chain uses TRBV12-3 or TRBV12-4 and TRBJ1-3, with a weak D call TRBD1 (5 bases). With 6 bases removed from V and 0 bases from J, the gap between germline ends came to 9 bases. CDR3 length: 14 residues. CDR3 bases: TGTGCCAGCAGCCGACAGAGCTCTGGAAACACCATATATTTT. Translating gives CASSRQSSGNTIYF.

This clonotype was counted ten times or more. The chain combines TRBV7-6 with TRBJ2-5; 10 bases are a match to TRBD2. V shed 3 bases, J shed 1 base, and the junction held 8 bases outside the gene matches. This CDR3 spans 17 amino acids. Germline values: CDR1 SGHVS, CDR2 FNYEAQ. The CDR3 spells CASSFGVAGGRQETQYF. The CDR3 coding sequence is TGTGCCAGCAGCTTTGGGGTAGCGGGGGGCCGCCAAGAGACCCAGTACTTC.

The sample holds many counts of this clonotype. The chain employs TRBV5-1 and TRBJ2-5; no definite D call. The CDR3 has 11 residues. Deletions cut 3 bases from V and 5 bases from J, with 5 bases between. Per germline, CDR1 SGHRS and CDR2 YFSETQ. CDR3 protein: CASSSAETQYF. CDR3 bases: TGCGCCAGCAGCTCGGCGGAGACCCAGTACTTC.

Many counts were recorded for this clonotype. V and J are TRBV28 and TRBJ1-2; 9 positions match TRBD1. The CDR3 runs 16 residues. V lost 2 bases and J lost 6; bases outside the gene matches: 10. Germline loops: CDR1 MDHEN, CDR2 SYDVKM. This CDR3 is CASSLVLAGTGHGYTF. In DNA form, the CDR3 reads TGTGCCAGCAGTTTAGTCTTAGCCGGGACAGGGCATGGCTACACCTTC.

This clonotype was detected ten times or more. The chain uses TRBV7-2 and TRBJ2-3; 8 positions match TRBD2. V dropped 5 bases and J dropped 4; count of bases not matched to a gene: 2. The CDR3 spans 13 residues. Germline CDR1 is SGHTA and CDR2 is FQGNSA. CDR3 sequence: CASSRGGADTQYF. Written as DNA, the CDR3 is TGTGCCAGCAGCCGGGGGGGGGCAGATACGCAGTATTTT.

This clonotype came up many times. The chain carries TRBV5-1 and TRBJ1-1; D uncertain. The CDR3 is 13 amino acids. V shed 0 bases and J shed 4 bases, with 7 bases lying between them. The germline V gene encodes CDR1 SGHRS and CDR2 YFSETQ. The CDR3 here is CASSLESSTEAFF. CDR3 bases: TGCGCCAGCAGCTTGGAGTCTTCCACTGAAGCTTTCTTT. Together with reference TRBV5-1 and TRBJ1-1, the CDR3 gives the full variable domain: KAGVTQTPRYLIKTRGQQVTLSCSPISGHRSVSWYQQTPGQGLQFLFEYFSETQRNKGNFPGRFSGRQFSNSRSEMNVSTLELGDSALYLCASSLESSTEAFFGQGTRLTVV.

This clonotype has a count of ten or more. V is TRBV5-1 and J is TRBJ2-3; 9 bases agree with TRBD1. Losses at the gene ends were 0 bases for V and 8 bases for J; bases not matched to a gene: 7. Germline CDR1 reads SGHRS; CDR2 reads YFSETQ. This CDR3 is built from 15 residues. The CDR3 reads CASSLGTGARGTQYF. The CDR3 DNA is TGCGCCAGCAGCTTGGGGACAGGGGCAAGGGGTACGCAGTATTTT.